The rows below give T cell receptor beta chains drawn from one sample of a study of T cells in Graves' hyperthyroidism and ophthalmopathy. Via MiXCR, TCRdb re-called the multiplex PCR reads, giving one row per CDR3 protein. The data show around 340,000 distinct CDR3 sequences, 20% to 25% seen once. The specimen was blood. The receptors were sampled from a woman between 50 and 59 years old with Graves' hyperthyroidism. Both conserved end residues are part of each CDR3. A D gene is named only where the DNA matches it firmly. Size is stated for part of the rows, as once, few or many counts, or as a class when the clone is expanded.

j_gene | v_gene | d_gene | abundance | CDR3aa | CDR3nt
TRBJ1-4 | TRBV19 | NA | few | CASSPDRLGQNNEKLFF | TGTGCCAGTAGTCCCGATCGCCTCGGACAGAATAATGAAAAACTGTTTTTT
TRBJ2-3 | TRBV24-1 | NA | NA | CATQGIWTDTQYF | TGTGCCACCCAAGGGATTTGGACAGATACGCAGTATTTT
TRBJ2-5 | TRBV6-2/TRBV6-3 | TRBD1 | few | CASSRQGYAQYF | TGTGCCAGCAGTCGACAGGGTTATGCACAGTACTTC
TRBJ2-1 | TRBV12-3/TRBV12-4 | NA | many | CASSITGIEQFF | TGTGCCAGCAGTATAACGGGGATTGAGCAGTTCTTC
TRBJ2-3 | TRBV7-9 | NA | many | CASSLNREADTQYF | TGTGCCAGCAGCTTAAACAGGGAGGCAGATACGCAGTATTTT
TRBJ1-2 | TRBV6-2/TRBV6-3 | NA | many | CASSYGDNYGYTF | TGTGCCAGCAGTTACGGGGACAACTATGGCTACACCTTC
TRBJ1-6 | TRBV5-1 | NA | many | CASSSTENSPLHF | TGCGCCAGCAGCTCGACAGAGAATTCACCCCTCCACTTT
TRBJ2-2 | TRBV7-3 | TRBD2 | many | CASSRDPGRAGTGELFF | TGTGCCAGCAGTAGAGACCCCGGGAGGGCCGGCACCGGGGAGCTGTTTTTT
TRBJ1-4 | TRBV11-2 | NA | NA | CASSLDAGGGEKLFF | TGTGCCAGCAGCTTAGATGCGGGGGGAGGAGAAAAACTGTTTTTT
TRBJ2-5 | TRBV7-7 | NA | many | CASSLGGVGETQYF | TGTGCTAGCAGCTTAGGCGGGGTTGGAGAGACCCAGTACTTC
TRBJ1-2 | TRBV7-8 | NA | many | CASSLDKNYGYTF | TGTGCCAGCAGCCTGGACAAGAACTATGGCTACACCTTC
TRBJ2-1 | TRBV7-9 | NA | many | CASSPYIWDGRTYNEQFF | TGTGCCAGCAGTCCATACATATGGGACGGAAGGACCTACAATGAGCAGTTCTTC
TRBJ2-1 | TRBV14 | NA | NA | CASSQEQGAWPAGENEQFF | TGTGCCAGCAGCCAAGAGCAGGGGGCATGGCCAGCGGGAGAGAATGAGCAGTTCTTC
TRBJ2-3 | TRBV20-1 | NA | many | CSAFRSVVGTDTQYF | TGCAGTGCTTTCAGGAGCGTAGTCGGCACAGATACGCAGTATTTT
TRBJ1-1 | TRBV5-1 | TRBD1 | many | CASSYGQGANTEAFF | TGCGCCAGCAGCTACGGACAGGGGGCCAACACTGAAGCTTTCTTT
TRBJ1-2 | TRBV11-1 | TRBD1 | few | CASTTSGTDYGYTF | TGTGCCAGCACCACCTCCGGGACAGATTATGGCTACACCTTC
TRBJ1-1 | TRBV7-6 | NA | many | CASSLGGLTIMNTEAFF | TGTGCCAGCAGCCTCGGGGGGTTGACAATTATGAACACTGAAGCTTTCTTT
TRBJ2-1 | TRBV5-1 | NA | few | CASSSTAHSYNEQFF | TGCGCCAGCAGCTCGACAGCACACTCCTACAATGAGCAGTTCTTC
TRBJ2-1 | TRBV19 | TRBD1 | NA | CASSIIGTGTYNEQFF | TGTGCCAGTAGTATTATTGGGACAGGTACCTACAATGAGCAGTTCTTC
TRBJ1-1 | TRBV12-3/TRBV12-4 | NA | many | CASSLWDTEAFF | TGTGCCAGCAGTTTATGGGACACTGAAGCTTTCTTT
TRBJ1-2 | TRBV6-1 | TRBD1 | many | CASRLRRDRVVRTYGYTF | TGTGCCAGCAGACTACGCCGGGACAGGGTCGTCAGGACCTATGGCTACACCTTC
TRBJ2-2 | TRBV11-2 | NA | few | CASSFPTDGELFF | TGTGCCAGCAGCTTTCCCACGGACGGGGAGCTGTTTTTT
TRBJ2-1 | TRBV6-2/TRBV6-3 | NA | NA | CASSFITIYNEQFF | TGTGCCAGCAGTTTCATCACTATCTACAATGAGCAGTTCTTC
TRBJ2-1 | TRBV9 | NA | many | CASSSAGTEYNEQFF | TGTGCCAGCAGCTCAGCAGGAACTGAATACAATGAGCAGTTCTTC
TRBJ1-1 | TRBV6-6 | NA | many | CASSYSIARHMNTEAFF | TGTGCCAGCAGTTACTCGATCGCTAGACATATGAACACTGAAGCTTTCTTT
TRBJ1-1 | TRBV28 | NA | NA | CASSKGHENTEAFF | TGTGCCAGCAGTAAGGGACATGAGAACACTGAAGCTTTCTTT
TRBJ1-4 | TRBV4-1 | NA | NA | CASSPNRGTNEKLSF | TGCGCCAGCAGCCCTAATAGAGGGACTAATGAAAAACTGTCTTTT
TRBJ1-5 | TRBV12-3/TRBV12-4 | NA | many | CASTTGPGSNQPQHF | TGTGCCAGCACCACGGGCCCCGGCAGCAATCAGCCCCAGCATTTT
TRBJ1-4 | TRBV29-1 | NA | NA | CSVAATATNEKLFF | TGCAGCGTTGCCGCTACCGCAACTAATGAAAAACTGTTTTTT